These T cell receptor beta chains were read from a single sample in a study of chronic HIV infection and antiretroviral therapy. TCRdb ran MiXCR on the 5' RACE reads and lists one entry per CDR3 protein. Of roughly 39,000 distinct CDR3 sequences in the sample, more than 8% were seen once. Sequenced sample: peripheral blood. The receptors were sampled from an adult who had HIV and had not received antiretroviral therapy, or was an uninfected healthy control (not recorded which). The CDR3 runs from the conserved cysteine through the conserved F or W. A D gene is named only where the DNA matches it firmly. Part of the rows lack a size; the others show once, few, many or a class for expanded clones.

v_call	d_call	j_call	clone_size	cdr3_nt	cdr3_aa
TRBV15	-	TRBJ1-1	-	TGTGCCACCAGCGCCCAAGGGCAGGTCACTGAAGCTTTCTTT	CATSAQGQVTEAFF
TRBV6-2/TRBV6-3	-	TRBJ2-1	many	TGTGCCAGCAGTTCAGGGGGAGGGTACTACAATGAGCAGTTCTTC	CASSSGGGYYNEQFF
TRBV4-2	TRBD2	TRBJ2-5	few	TGTGCCAGCAGCCAAGAACAACTTATCAGCGGGAGGGCGGGGGAGACCCAGTACTTC	CASSQEQLISGRAGETQYF
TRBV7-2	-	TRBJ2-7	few	TGTGCCAGCAGCTTGGGCGTCTCCTACGAGCAGTACTTC	CASSLGVSYEQYF
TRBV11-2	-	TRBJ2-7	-	TGTGCCAGCGTAACAGCAAGTAGTTACGAGCAGTACTTC	CASVTASSYEQYF
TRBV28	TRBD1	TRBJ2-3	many	TGTGCCAGCAGTCCGTCTACAGGGGAGAGAACAGATACGCAGTATTTT	CASSPSTGERTDTQYF
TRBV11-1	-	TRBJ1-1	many	TGTGCCAGCAGCCCCGGCCACACTGAAGCTTTCTTT	CASSPGHTEAFF
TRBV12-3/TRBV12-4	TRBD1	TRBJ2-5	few	TGTGCCAGCGTCCGGGACAGGGGAGAGACCCAGTACTTC	CASVRDRGETQYF
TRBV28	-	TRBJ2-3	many	TGTGCCAGCAGTCTAGGACCAGATACGCAGTATTTT	CASSLGPDTQYF
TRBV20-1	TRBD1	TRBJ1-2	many	TGCAGTGCTAGAGCACCCTCAGGGGGCGGGTATGGCTACACCTTC	CSARAPSGGGYGYTF
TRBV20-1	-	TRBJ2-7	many	TGCAGTGCTAGAGACACAGGGTCCTACGAGCAGTACTTC	CSARDTGSYEQYF
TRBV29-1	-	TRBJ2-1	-	TGCAGCGTTAGGACAGCTTACAATGAGCAGTTCTTC	CSVRTAYNEQFF
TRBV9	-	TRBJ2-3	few	TGTGCCAGCACCACGGACCGAAGCACAGATACGCAGTATTTT	CASTTDRSTDTQYF
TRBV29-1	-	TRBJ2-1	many	TGCAGCGTGAAAGGGGTGGATGATTCCAATGAGCAGTTCTTC	CSVKGVDDSNEQFF
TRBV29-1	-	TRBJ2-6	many	TGCAGCGTTGAGGCTGGGGTAGGGGCCAACGTCCTGACTTTC	CSVEAGVGANVLTF
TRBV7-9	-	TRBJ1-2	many	TGTGCCAGCAGCTTTGGGACGGGGGATGGCTACACCTTC	CASSFGTGDGYTF
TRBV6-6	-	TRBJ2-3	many	TGTGCCAGCAGCAACTGGGAAACTGAAAGGCAGTATTTT	CASSNWETERQYF
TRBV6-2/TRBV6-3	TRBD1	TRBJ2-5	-	TGTGCCAGCAGTACCACGCTCGGACAGGGGAGAGAGACCCAGTACTTC	CASSTTLGQGRETQYF
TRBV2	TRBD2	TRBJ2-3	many	TGTGCCAGCAGTGAAGCGCTTGACAGCGGGAGTCCAGATACGCAGTATTTT	CASSEALDSGSPDTQYF
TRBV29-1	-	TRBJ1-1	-	TGCAGCGTTGACAGGGCTCCTGAAACTTTCTTT	CSVDRAPETFF
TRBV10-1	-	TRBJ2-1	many	TGCGCCAGCAGTGACCATCGGGGGACCAACAATGAGCAGTTCTTC	CASSDHRGTNNEQFF
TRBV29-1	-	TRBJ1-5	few	TGCAGCGCCGGTGGTCCAGACAATCAGCCCCAGCATTTT	CSAGGPDNQPQHF
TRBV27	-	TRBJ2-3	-	TGTGCCAGTAACTCGCAGGGTGTAAGGGATACGCAGTATTTT	CASNSQGVRDTQYF
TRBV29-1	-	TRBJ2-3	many	TGCAGCGTTGAGGAGACATACACAGATACGCAGTATTTT	CSVEETYTDTQYF
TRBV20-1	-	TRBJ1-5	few	TGCAGTGCTAGAACGGGGAGCAATCAGCCCCAGCATTTT	CSARTGSNQPQHF
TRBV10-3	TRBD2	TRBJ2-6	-	TGTGCCATCAGTGGGGAGGGGTACTCTGGGGCCAACGTCCTGACTTTC	CAISGEGYSGANVLTF
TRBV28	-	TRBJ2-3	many	TGTGCCAGCAGTTTTTACGGGAGAGGGGATACGCAGTATTTT	CASSFYGRGDTQYF
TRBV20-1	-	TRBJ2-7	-	TGCAGTGCTACCACTACAGGGAACTACGAGCAGTACTTC	CSATTTGNYEQYF
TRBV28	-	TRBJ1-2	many	TGTGCCACTACGATAGGTGGAGGGAACTATGGCTACACCTTC	CATTIGGGNYGYTF
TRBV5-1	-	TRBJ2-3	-	TGCGCCAGCAGTTCCTGGGCCCGATCCACAGATACGCAGTATTTT	CASSSWARSTDTQYF
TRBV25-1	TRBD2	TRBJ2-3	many	TGTGCCAGCAGACTAGCGGACCACACAGATACGCAGTATTTT	CASRLADHTDTQYF
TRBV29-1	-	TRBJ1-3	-	TGCAGCGTCGCAACAGGCATCAGCTCTGGAAACACCATATATTTT	CSVATGISSGNTIYF
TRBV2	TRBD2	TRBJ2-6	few	TGTGCCAGCAGAGCGGGGGAGGGAAGCTCTGGGGCCAACGTCCTGACTTTC	CASRAGEGSSGANVLTF
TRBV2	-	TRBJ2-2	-	TGTGCCAGCAAGACAGGGAACACCGGGGAGCTGTTTTTT	CASKTGNTGELFF
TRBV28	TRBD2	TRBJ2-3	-	TGTGCCGGTAGCGGGGACCATAGCACAGATACGCAGTATTTT	CAGSGDHSTDTQYF
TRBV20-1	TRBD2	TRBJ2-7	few	TGCAGTGCTAGCGCCGGGACTAGCGGGACCTCGGACCTGTGGCAGTACTTC	CSASAGTSGTSDLWQYF
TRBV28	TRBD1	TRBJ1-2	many	TGTGCCAGCAGTTTATACACAGGGGGCGGCTACACCTTC	CASSLYTGGGYTF
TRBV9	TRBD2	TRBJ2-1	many	TGTGCCACCGTGGAGCGGGAGCTATACAATGAGCAGTTCTTC	CATVERELYNEQFF
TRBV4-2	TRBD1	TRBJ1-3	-	TGTGCCAGCAGCCAGAATTCCCAGGGGGCTAGTGGAAACACCATATATTTT	CASSQNSQGASGNTIYF
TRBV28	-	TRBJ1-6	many	TGTGCCAGCAGTGGTAGACAGGCCTATAATTCACCCCTCCACTTT	CASSGRQAYNSPLHF
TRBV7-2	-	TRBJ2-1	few	TGTGCCAGCAGCTTAGACCAGGGCAGCTACAATGAGCAGTTCTTC	CASSLDQGSYNEQFF
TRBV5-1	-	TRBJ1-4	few	TGCGCCAGCAGCTTGGGCCGGGTCCCCCTGGGAAAACTGTTTTTT	CASSLGRVPLGKLFF
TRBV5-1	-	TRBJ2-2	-	TGCGCCAGCAGCTCAGAGAACACCGGGGAGCTGTTTTTT	CASSSENTGELFF
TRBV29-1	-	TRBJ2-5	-	TGCAGCCCCCGGGGGAAACTCTCCCAAGAGACCCAGTACTTC	CSPRGKLSQETQYF
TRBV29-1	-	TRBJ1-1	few	TGCAGCGTTGAGCAGGCGAACACTGAAGCTTTCTTT	CSVEQANTEAFF
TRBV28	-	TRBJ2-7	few	TGTGCCAGCAGCTGGGACCGGTACGAGCAGTACTTC	CASSWDRYEQYF
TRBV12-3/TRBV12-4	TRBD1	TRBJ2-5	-	TGTGCCAGCAGAAGACAGGGCCAAGAGACCCAGTACTTC	CASRRQGQETQYF
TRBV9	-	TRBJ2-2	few	TGTGCCAGCAGCGTGCGGGTTGACACCGGGGAGCTGTTTTTT	CASSVRVDTGELFF